Listed below are T cell receptor beta chains from one sample, sequenced in a study of shared T cell receptors in the human thymus. Repertoires were generated with immunoSEQ multiplex PCR, while TCRdb's copy carries only in-frame clones and drops some. The sample consists of roughly 660,000 clones, 85% to 90% of them appearing once. The same data also contributed to another study, on human thymus T cells.

Sequencing input: thymocytes. These receptors came from a boy in the first two years of life with a congenital heart defect. The CDR3 runs from the conserved cysteine through the conserved F or W. A D gene is named only where the DNA matches it firmly. Some rows mark clone size as missing; the rest say once, few, many or name a class of expanded clone.

j_call v_call d_call clone_size cdr3_aa cdr3_nt
TRBJ2-7 TRBV4-3 - - CASSQGGRGKSYEQYF TGCGCCAGCAGCCAAGGCGGCAGGGGAAAATCCTACGAGCAGTACTTC
TRBJ2-7 TRBV6-4 - - CASSDSWPPLWHEQYF TGTGCCAGCAGTGACTCTTGGCCGCCGCTTTGGCACGAGCAGTACTTC
TRBJ2-1 TRBV19 TRBD2 once CASRKAGSYNEQFF TGTGCCAGTAGGAAAGCGGGATCGTACAATGAGCAGTTCTTC
TRBJ2-1 TRBV5-6 TRBD2 once CASSLAKTSGSDEQFF TGTGCCAGCAGCTTGGCCAAGACTAGCGGGAGCGATGAGCAGTTCTTC
TRBJ2-5 TRBV7-2 - - CASSPPIRETQYF TGTGCCAGCAGCCCCCCTATCCGAGAGACCCAGTACTTC
TRBJ2-3 TRBV4-2 TRBD2 - CASSQDITEREVYRDTQYF TGTGCCAGCAGCCAAGATATTACTGAGCGGGAGGTATATCGGGATACGCAGTATTTT
TRBJ2-3 TRBV27 - - CASNNLSSDTQYF TGTGCCAGCAACAATTTAAGTTCAGATACGCAGTATTTT
TRBJ2-4 TRBV4-1 - - CASSQDGQDKNIQYF TGCGCCAGCAGCCAAGATGGGCAGGACAAAAACATTCAGTACTTC
TRBJ2-4 TRBV19 - - CASSTIASENIQYF TGTGCCAGTAGTACAATAGCTTCGGAAAACATTCAGTACTTC
TRBJ2-7 TRBV11-2 TRBD2 once CASSWRLAGEDEQYF TGTGCCAGCAGCTGGAGACTAGCGGGAGAGGACGAGCAGTACTTC
TRBJ2-5 TRBV9 - - CASSVRGLGGQETQYF TGTGCCAGCAGCGTAAGGGGCCTCGGGGGCCAAGAGACCCAGTACTTC
TRBJ2-1 TRBV29-1 TRBD2 - CSVEDSWTSGRLSEQFF TGCAGCGTTGAAGACTCTTGGACTAGCGGGAGGCTAAGTGAGCAGTTCTTC
TRBJ2-6 TRBV28 - - CASSPKPSGAGANVLTF TGTGCCAGCAGTCCTAAGCCCTCCGGGGCTGGGGCCAACGTCCTGACTTTC
TRBJ1-4 TRBV23-1 - - CASSQSSGTLKKLFF TGCGCCAGCAGTCAATCGAGTGGGACTCTTAAAAAACTGTTTTTT
TRBJ2-5 TRBV9 - - CASSFYGGETQYF TGTGCCAGCAGCTTTTACGGAGGGGAGACCCAGTACTTC
TRBJ1-2 TRBV7-9 TRBD1 - CAGDRRDKAGYTF TGTGCCGGGGACAGGAGGGATAAAGCGGGCTACACCTTC
TRBJ2-2 TRBV12-5 - - CASGPESLNTGELFF TGTGCTAGTGGCCCCGAAAGCCTGAACACCGGGGAGCTGTTTTTT
TRBJ2-1 TRBV18 - - CASSKDSLPYNEQFF TGTGCCAGCTCAAAGGACAGTCTCCCTTACAATGAGCAGTTCTTC
TRBJ1-4 TRBV4-2 - - CASSPYVPGRGSTNEKLFF TGTGCCAGCAGCCCATACGTTCCGGGAAGAGGCTCAACTAATGAAAAACTGTTTTTT
TRBJ1-4 TRBV4-2 - - CASSQEREVNEKLFF TGTGCCAGCAGCCAAGAAAGGGAGGTTAATGAAAAACTGTTTTTT
TRBJ2-5 TRBV6-1 TRBD1 - CASSITGVQETQYF TGTGCCAGCAGTATTACAGGGGTCCAAGAGACCCAGTACTTC
TRBJ2-7 TRBV5-4 TRBD2 - CASSHREGQSEQYF TGTGCCAGCAGCCACCGGGAGGGCCAGTCCGAGCAGTACTTC
TRBJ2-7 TRBV18 TRBD1 few CASSPTGTGGGYEQYF TGTGCCAGCTCACCCACCGGGACAGGGGGCGGCTACGAGCAGTACTTC
TRBJ2-1 TRBV5-1 TRBD2 - CASSLARGTSGSVNEQFF TGCGCCAGCAGCTTGGCCAGGGGGACTAGCGGGAGTGTCAATGAGCAGTTCTTC
TRBJ2-6 TRBV28 - - CASSYRDSLAGANVLTF TGTGCCAGCAGTTACCGCGACAGCCTTGCCGGGGCCAACGTCCTGACTTTC
TRBJ2-1 TRBV4-3 TRBD2 - CASSQGREGRDSYNEQFF TGCGCCAGCAGCCAAGGGCGGGAGGGAAGGGATTCCTACAATGAGCAGTTCTTC
TRBJ1-2 TRBV30 - - CAWSGTEGNYGYTF TGTGCCTGGAGTGGGACAGAAGGTAACTATGGCTACACCTTC
TRBJ2-7 TRBV7-9 TRBD2 - CASSLVAGESSEQYF TGTGCCAGCAGCTTAGTGGCGGGAGAGTCTTCCGAGCAGTACTTC
TRBJ2-2 TRBV14 - - CASSQILGGGTKNGELFF TGTGCCAGCAGCCAAATCCTCGGAGGCGGGACCAAAAACGGGGAGCTGTTTTTT
TRBJ2-7 TRBV4-1 TRBD1 - CASSQGVRDSTYEQYF TGCGCCAGCAGCCAGGGAGTCCGGGACAGCACCTACGAGCAGTACTTC
TRBJ2-7 TRBV10-3 TRBD1 - CAIRTGAYEQYF TGTGCCATCCGAACAGGGGCGTACGAGCAGTACTTC
TRBJ2-1 TRBV7-9 - - CASSPSTGGKGEQFF TGTGCCAGCAGCCCTTCTACCGGCGGGAAAGGTGAGCAGTTCTTC
TRBJ2-4 TRBV4-3 - - CASSQETGGVNIQYF TGCGCCAGCAGCCAAGAGACCGGCGGGGTAAACATTCAGTACTTC
TRBJ1-5 TRBV7-2 - - CASSFYRDSNQPQHF TGTGCCAGCAGCTTTTACAGGGATAGCAATCAGCCCCAGCATTTT
TRBJ2-7 TRBV21-1 - - CASSKGWTPSSYEQYF TGTGCCAGCAGCAAAGGTTGGACTCCGAGCTCCTACGAGCAGTACTTC
TRBJ2-7 TRBV11-2 TRBD1 - CASSTDDRGYEQYF TGTGCCAGCAGCACCGATGACAGGGGTTACGAGCAGTACTTC
TRBJ2-7 TRBV10-3 TRBD2 - CAISERASGRASYEQYF TGTGCCATCAGTGAAAGGGCTAGCGGGAGGGCGTCCTACGAGCAGTACTTC
TRBJ2-7 TRBV5-1 TRBD1 - CASSLAGTGGEQYF TGCGCCAGCAGCTTGGCCGGGACAGGTGGCGAGCAGTACTTC
TRBJ2-6 TRBV14 TRBD1 - CASSPRGTGGTGANVLTF TGTGCCAGCAGCCCTCGGGGGACAGGGGGCACTGGGGCCAACGTCCTGACTTTC
TRBJ1-4 TRBV9 TRBD1 - CASSAQDRDLNEKLFF TGTGCCAGCAGCGCCCAGGACAGGGACCTTAATGAAAAACTGTTTTTT
TRBJ2-7 TRBV5-4 - - CASSESGVSPYEQYF TGTGCCAGCAGCGAATCAGGGGTCTCTCCCTACGAGCAGTACTTC